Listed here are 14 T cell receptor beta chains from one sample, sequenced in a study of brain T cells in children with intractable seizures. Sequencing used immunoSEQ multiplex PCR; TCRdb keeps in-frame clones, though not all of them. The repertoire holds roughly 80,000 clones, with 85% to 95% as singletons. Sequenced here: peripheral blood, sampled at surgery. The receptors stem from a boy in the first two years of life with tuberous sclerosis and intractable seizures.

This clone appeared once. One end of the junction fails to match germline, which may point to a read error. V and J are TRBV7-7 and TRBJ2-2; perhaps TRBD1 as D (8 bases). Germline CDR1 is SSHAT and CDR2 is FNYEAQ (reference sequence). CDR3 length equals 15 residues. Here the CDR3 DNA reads TGTGCTAGCAGGTCCTTCACAGGGGGGGCCGGGGAGCTGTTTTTT. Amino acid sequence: CASRSFTGGAGELFF.

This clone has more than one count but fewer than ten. The CDR3 here is CASSGLATEYTGELFF. The CDR3, as DNA: TGTGCCAGCAGTGGGCTAGCCACCGAATACACCGGGGAGCTGTTTTTT. This chain connects TRBV6-1 to TRBJ2-2, with a weak D call TRBD2 (5 bases). CDR3 length: 16 amino acids. Germline V gives CDR1 MNHNS, CDR2 SASEGT. Trimming took 4 bases from V and 3 from J, leaving 15 bases between them.

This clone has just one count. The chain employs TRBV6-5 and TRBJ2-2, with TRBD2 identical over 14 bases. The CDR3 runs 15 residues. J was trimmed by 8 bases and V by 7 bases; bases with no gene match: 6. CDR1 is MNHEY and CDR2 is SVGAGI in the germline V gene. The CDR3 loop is CASIGLAGGGGELFF. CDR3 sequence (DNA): TGTGCCAGCATCGGACTAGCGGGAGGAGGAGGGGAGCTGTTTTTT.

The CDR3 coding sequence is TGTGCCTGGAGTGTACGTGATGGCTACACCTTC. It yields the protein CAWSVRDGYTF. The chain combines TRBV30 with TRBJ1-2; D gene ambiguous. In germline, CDR1 is GTSNPN, CDR2 SVGIG (reference sequence). The CDR3 extends over 11 amino acids. Between the trimmed V and J ends, which lost 0 bases and 6 bases, there was a span of 5 bases.

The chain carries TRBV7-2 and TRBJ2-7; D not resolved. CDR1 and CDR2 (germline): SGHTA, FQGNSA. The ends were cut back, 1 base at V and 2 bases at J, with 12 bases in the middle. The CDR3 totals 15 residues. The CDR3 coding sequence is TGTGCCAGCAGCTTAGGTGCAGTGGGTACCTACGAGCAGTACTTC. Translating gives CASSLGAVGTYEQYF.

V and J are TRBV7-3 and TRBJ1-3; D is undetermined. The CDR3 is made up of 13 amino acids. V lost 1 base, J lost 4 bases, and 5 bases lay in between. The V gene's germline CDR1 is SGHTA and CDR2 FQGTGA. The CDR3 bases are TGTGCCAGCAGCTTAATCGGGGGAAACACCATATATTTT. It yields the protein CASSLIGGNTIYF.

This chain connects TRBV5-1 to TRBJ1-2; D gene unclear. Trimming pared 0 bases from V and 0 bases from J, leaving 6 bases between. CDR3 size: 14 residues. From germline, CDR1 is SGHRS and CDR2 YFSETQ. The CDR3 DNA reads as TGCGCCAGCAGCTTGGACAGTTCTAACTATGGCTACACCTTC. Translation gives CASSLDSSNYGYTF.

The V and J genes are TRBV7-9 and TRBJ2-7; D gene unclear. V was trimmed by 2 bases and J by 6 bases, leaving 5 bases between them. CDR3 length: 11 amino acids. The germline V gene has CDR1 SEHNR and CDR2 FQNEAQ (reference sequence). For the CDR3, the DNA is TGTGCCAGCAGCTTAAAGTCCGAGCAGTACTTC. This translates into CASSLKSEQYF.

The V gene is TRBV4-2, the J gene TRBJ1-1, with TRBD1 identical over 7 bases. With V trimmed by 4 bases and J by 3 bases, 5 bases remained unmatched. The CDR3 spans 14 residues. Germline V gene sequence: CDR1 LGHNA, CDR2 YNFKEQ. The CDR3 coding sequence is TGTGCCAGCAGCCCGGCAGACAGGGACACTGAAGCTTTCTTT. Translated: CASSPADRDTEAFF.

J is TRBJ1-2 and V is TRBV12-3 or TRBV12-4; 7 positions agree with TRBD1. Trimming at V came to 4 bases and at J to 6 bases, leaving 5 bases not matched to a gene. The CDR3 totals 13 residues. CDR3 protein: CASSSLTGDGYTF. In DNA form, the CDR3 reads TGTGCCAGCAGTTCGCTAACAGGGGATGGCTACACCTTC.

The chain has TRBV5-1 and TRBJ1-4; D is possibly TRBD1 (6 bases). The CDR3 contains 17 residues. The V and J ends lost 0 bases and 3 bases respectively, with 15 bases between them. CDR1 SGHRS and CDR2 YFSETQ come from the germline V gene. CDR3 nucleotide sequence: TGCGCCAGCAGCTTGGGTAATTGGGGGGCAGCTAATGAAAAACTGTTTTTT. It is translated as CASSLGNWGAANEKLFF.

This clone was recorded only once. CDR3 DNA sequence: TGTGCCAGCAGCTTTGGACTCGCCTCCAATGAGCAGTTCTTC. Translated: CASSFGLASNEQFF. This chain uses TRBV5-6 with TRBJ2-1, with D tentatively TRBD2 (5 bases). CDR1 SGHDT and CDR2 YYEEEE come from the germline V gene. The CDR3 covers 14 residues. V dropped 2 bases and J dropped 6 bases, with 12 bases sitting between them.

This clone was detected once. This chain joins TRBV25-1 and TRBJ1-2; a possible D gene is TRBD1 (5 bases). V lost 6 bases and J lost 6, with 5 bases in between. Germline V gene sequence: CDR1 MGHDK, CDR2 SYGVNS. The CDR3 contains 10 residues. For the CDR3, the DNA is TGTGCCAGCAGACAGGATGGCTACACCTTC. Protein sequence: CASRQDGYTF.

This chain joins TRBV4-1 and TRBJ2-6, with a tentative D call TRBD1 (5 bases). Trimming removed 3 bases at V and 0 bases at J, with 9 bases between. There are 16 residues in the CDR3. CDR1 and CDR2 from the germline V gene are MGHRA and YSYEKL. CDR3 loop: CASSHFGASGANVLTF. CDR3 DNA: TGCGCCAGCAGCCATTTTGGGGCCTCTGGGGCCAACGTCCTGACTTTC.